The present T cell receptor beta chain was sequenced within a study of cytomegalovirus exposure and HLA in healthy donors. About the study: As an earlier analysis found, 180 million or so T cells yielded around 110 million unique TCR beta sequences. Study-level findings and limits: Testing in vitro showed a few CMV-associated chains specific for CMV antigens.

60 Vbeta and 13 Jbeta primers were used in PCR. Sequencing used immunoSEQ multiplex PCR; TCRdb keeps in-frame clones, though not all of them. The profile shows more than 250,000 clones, about 87% of them singletons. When sampled, the donors appeared nominally healthy, though they likely had unrecorded immune exposures. Remarks on this clone: Its specificity is not known.

This CDR3 is built from 14 residues. Deletions cut 5 bases from V and 6 bases from J, with 16 bases between. Germline CDR1 PRHDT, CDR2 FYEKMQ (reference sequence). This sequence originates from a woman under 30 in good health and CMV-seronegative. The chain is built from TRBV13 and TRBJ1-1, with D possibly TRBD1 on 6 matching bases. Sequenced: PBMCs. CDR3 in DNA: TGTGCCAGCAGCAAAGGGGGGGGCTACGCTGAAGCTTTCTTT. Residues: CASSKGGGYAEAFF.